Listed below are T cell receptor beta chains from one sample, sequenced in a study of T-cell memory formation after mild COVID-19. MiXCR, run by TCRdb on the 5' RACE reads, gives a single entry per CDR3 protein. The sample lists 400,000 to 450,000 distinct CDR3 sequences; 18% were seen once. The sample taken for sequencing was PBMCs or a T cell subset sorted from them (not recorded which). The receptors come from a man younger than 35 who had mild COVID-19 (a few samples of this study predate the infection). Cell type and time point are not known. Each CDR3 is given with its conserved first and last residue. D genes are given only for firm matches. Size is omitted from some rows. Given values are once, few, many or a class for expanded clones.

CDR3 protein | CDR3 DNA | V gene | clone size | J gene | D gene
CASSLTASGYEQYF | TGTGCCAGCAGTTTGACCGCTAGCGGCTACGAGCAGTACTTC | TRBV12-3/TRBV12-4 | - | TRBJ2-7 | TRBD2
CASRGPPMRQGYSSNQPQHF | TGTGCCAGCAGGGGACCTCCCATGCGACAGGGGTATAGTAGCAATCAGCCCCAGCATTTT | TRBV12-3/TRBV12-4 | many | TRBJ1-5 | TRBD1
CASRRIATNEKLFF | TGTGCCAGCAGGAGGATTGCAACTAATGAAAAACTGTTTTTT | TRBV2 | - | TRBJ1-4 | -
CASSVHRGLVADTQYF | TGTGCCAGCAGCGTGCACAGGGGGCTGGTCGCAGATACGCAGTATTTT | TRBV9 | few | TRBJ2-3 | TRBD1
CASSDIERGGFFTDTQYF | TGTGCCAGCAGCGATATAGAGCGGGGGGGGTTCTTCACAGATACGCAGTATTTT | TRBV7-9 | few | TRBJ2-3 | TRBD2
CASSPDLGQSSPLHF | TGTGCCAGCAGCCCCGACCTGGGACAGTCTTCACCCCTCCACTTT | TRBV7-9 | - | TRBJ1-6 | TRBD1
CASSPGQGTGTQYF | TGTGCCAGCAGCCCCGGACAGGGGACGGGTACGCAGTATTTT | TRBV7-9 | many | TRBJ2-3 | TRBD1
CASSFGMLSSYEQYF | TGTGCCAGCAGTTTCGGTATGCTTTCTTCCTACGAGCAGTACTTC | TRBV12-3/TRBV12-4 | - | TRBJ2-7 | -
CASSHQGGTEAFF | TGCGCCAGCAGCCATCAAGGCGGGACTGAAGCTTTCTTT | TRBV4-3 | - | TRBJ1-1 | -
CASNRQGADTGELFF | TGTGCCAGCAACAGACAGGGGGCAGACACCGGGGAGCTGTTTTTT | TRBV12-3/TRBV12-4 | - | TRBJ2-2 | TRBD1
CASKEGLNTEAFF | TGTGCCAGCAAGGAGGGACTGAACACTGAAGCTTTCTTT | TRBV7-9 | - | TRBJ1-1 | -
CASSLALAQGVQFF | TGTGCCAGCAGCTTAGCTTTAGCACAAGGGGTCCAGTTCTTC | TRBV7-8 | - | TRBJ2-1 | -
CASSSRTGWDEQYF | TGTGCCAGCAGCTCCCGGACAGGGTGGGACGAGCAGTACTTC | TRBV7-9 | - | TRBJ2-7 | TRBD1
CASSTTEGSSYNEQFF | TGCGCCAGCAGCACCACTGAGGGGAGCTCCTACAATGAGCAGTTCTTC | TRBV5-1 | - | TRBJ2-1 | -